Listed below are T cell receptor beta chains from one sample, sequenced in a study of post-analysis software for immune sequencing data. TCRdb re-called the PCR reads through MiXCR, storing one row per CDR3 protein. The top ten hold approximately 1.7% of the sample, which has 450,000 to 650,000 distinct CDR3 sequences, roughly 46% seen once. Sequencing used blood. All receptors derive from a girl between 5 and 17 years old with multiple sclerosis. Each CDR3 is given with its conserved first and last residue. A D gene is named only where the DNA matches it firmly. Some rows mark clone size as missing; the rest say once, few, many or name a class of expanded clone.

size | D | J | V | CDR3 | DNA
- | - | TRBJ2-7 | TRBV7-8 | CASSNRGLRNYEQYF | TGTGCCAGCAGCAACCGGGGGTTACGAAACTACGAGCAGTACTTC
few | - | TRBJ1-2 | TRBV5-1 | CASSPDGQTYGYTF | TGCGCCAGCAGCCCTGATGGGCAGACCTATGGCTACACCTTC
few | - | TRBJ1-6 | TRBV20-1 | CSARDNRAGNSPLHF | TGCAGTGCTAGAGATAACAGGGCTGGGAATTCACCCCTCCACTTT
few | - | TRBJ2-3 | TRBV28 | CASSPWDSTAAGDTQYF | TGTGCCAGCAGTCCCTGGGACTCCACAGCGGCCGGGGATACGCAGTATTTT
- | TRBD1 | TRBJ2-5 | TRBV5-6 | CASSLEVGQPETQYF | TGTGCCAGCAGCTTGGAGGTGGGACAGCCAGAGACCCAGTACTTC
- | - | TRBJ2-1 | TRBV5-1 | CASSLDRLTSYNEQFF | TGCGCCAGCAGCTTGGACAGGCTGACATCCTACAATGAGCAGTTCTTC
few | TRBD1 | TRBJ1-2 | TRBV3-1 | CASSRPGQGDYGYTF | TGTGCCAGCAGCCGGCCGGGACAGGGGGATTATGGCTACACCTTC
- | TRBD1 | TRBJ2-1 | TRBV6-6 | CASSDRGRDEQFF | TGTGCCAGCAGCGACAGGGGCAGGGATGAGCAGTTCTTC
many | - | TRBJ2-3 | TRBV7-6 | CASSHRLGSDTQYF | TGTGCCAGCAGCCACCGACTAGGTTCAGATACGCAGTATTTT
- | TRBD2 | TRBJ2-3 | TRBV10-3 | CAISASGGGTYSSTDTQYF | TGTGCCATCAGTGCCAGCGGGGGTGGAACTTATTCTAGCACAGATACGCAGTATTTT
- | - | TRBJ1-1 | TRBV29-1 | CSVDHRLSMNTEAFF | TGCAGCGTTGACCACAGACTCTCCATGAACACTGAAGCTTTCTTT
- | TRBD1 | TRBJ1-1 | TRBV7-2 | CASSHGTGPTEAFF | TGTGCCAGCAGCCACGGGACAGGGCCCACTGAAGCTTTCTTT
few | TRBD1 | TRBJ2-7 | TRBV20-1 | CSARDLNRGLYEQYF | TGCAGTGCTAGAGACCTTAACAGGGGGCTCTACGAGCAGTACTTC
- | - | TRBJ1-2 | TRBV20-1 | CSATRPRFGTNYGYTF | TGCAGTGCTACAAGACCGAGATTTGGGACTAACTATGGCTACACCTTC
- | - | TRBJ2-1 | TRBV28 | CASSSSSLRYNEQFF | TGTGCCAGCAGTTCCTCCTCGTTACGCTACAATGAGCAGTTCTTC
once | - | TRBJ1-2 | TRBV20-1 | CSAILANYGYTF | TGCAGTGCCATCCTAGCTAACTATGGCTACACCTTC
few | - | TRBJ2-1 | TRBV21-1 | CASSNGGGFYNEQFF | TGTGCCAGCAGCAACGGGGGGGGATTTTACAATGAGCAGTTCTTC
- | - | TRBJ1-1 | TRBV7-3 | CASSLMAGGGTEAFF | TGTGCCAGCAGCTTAATGGCGGGAGGGGGCACTGAAGCTTTCTTT
few | - | TRBJ1-2 | TRBV6-1 | CASTPGHSSFYGYTF | TGTGCCAGCACCCCCGGGCACAGCAGCTTCTATGGCTACACCTTC
- | - | TRBJ2-7 | TRBV10-3 | CAISDLTGADYEQYF | TGTGCCATCAGTGATTTAACCGGCGCCGACTACGAGCAGTACTTC
few | - | TRBJ2-1 | TRBV20-1 | CSARGGIDYNEQFF | TGCAGTGCTAGGGGGGGCATAGACTACAATGAGCAGTTCTTC
- | - | TRBJ2-3 | TRBV6-4 | CASSEHSTDTQYF | TGTGCCAGCAGTGAGCACAGCACAGATACGCAGTATTTT
once | TRBD1 | TRBJ1-2 | TRBV5-1 | CASSLAWTGDGYTF | TGCGCCAGCAGCTTGGCTTGGACAGGGGATGGCTACACCTTC
- | TRBD1 | TRBJ2-1 | TRBV11-2 | CASSLKAPYNRGPHNEQFF | TGTGCCAGCAGCTTAAAGGCCCCGTATAACAGGGGGCCCCACAATGAGCAGTTCTTC
few | - | TRBJ2-7 | TRBV2 | CASYSFYEQYF | TGTGCCAGCTATTCATTCTACGAGCAGTACTTC
- | - | TRBJ1-1 | TRBV2 | CASRNRVNTEAFF | TGTGCCAGCAGGAACAGGGTTAACACTGAAGCTTTCTTT
- | TRBD2 | TRBJ2-3 | TRBV7-9 | CASSLGVLADAILRDTQYF | TGTGCCAGCAGCTTAGGTGTACTAGCGGACGCCATTCTGAGAGATACGCAGTATTTT
- | - | TRBJ2-7 | TRBV11-3 | CASSLEPAGSYEQYF | TGTGCCAGCAGCTTAGAGCCTGCGGGCTCCTACGAGCAGTACTTC
- | TRBD1 | TRBJ2-5 | TRBV29-1 | CSARQGGSGQETQYF | TGCAGCGCCAGACAGGGCGGGTCGGGGCAAGAGACCCAGTACTTC
few | TRBD1 | TRBJ2-7 | TRBV29-1 | CSVVDRSSRWAEQYF | TGCAGCGTTGTGGACAGGTCCTCTCGTTGGGCCGAGCAGTACTTC
- | TRBD2 | TRBJ2-7 | TRBV12-3/TRBV12-4 | CASSLLQRENDEQYF | TGTGCCAGCAGTTTACTACAGCGGGAGAACGACGAGCAGTACTTC
many | - | TRBJ1-2 | TRBV11-2 | CASTLDLRGGYGYTF | TGTGCCAGCACTTTAGATCTAAGAGGGGGGTATGGCTACACCTTC
- | TRBD1 | TRBJ2-5 | TRBV20-1 | CSARDAALGTGGKETQYF | TGCAGTGCTAGAGATGCCGCCTTAGGGACAGGGGGCAAAGAGACCCAGTACTTC
- | - | TRBJ1-5 | TRBV4-2 | CASSQERLSNQPQHF | TGTGCCAGCAGCCAAGAGCGTCTGAGCAATCAGCCCCAGCATTTT
- | - | TRBJ2-1 | TRBV28 | CASRAGLRPYNEQFF | TGTGCCAGCAGGGCGGGGCTTCGACCCTACAATGAGCAGTTCTTC
- | - | TRBJ2-3 | TRBV4-1 | CASSGRLSTDTQYF | TGCGCCAGCAGCGGCCGACTTAGCACAGATACGCAGTATTTT
- | - | TRBJ2-7 | TRBV6-5 | CVSGTLRYEQYF | TGTGTCAGCGGAACCCTCCGCTACGAGCAGTACTTC
- | - | TRBJ1-4 | TRBV12-3/TRBV12-4 | CASSLRGSNEKLFF | TGTGCCAGCAGTTTAAGGGGGAGTAATGAAAAACTGTTTTTT
few | - | TRBJ2-7 | TRBV25-1 | CASSDWAGYGQYF | TGTGCCAGCAGTGACTGGGCGGGCTACGGGCAGTACTTC
- | TRBD2 | TRBJ2-1 | TRBV28 | CASSTGTSGRFSYNEQFF | TGTGCCAGCAGTACCGGGACTAGCGGGAGATTCTCCTACAATGAGCAGTTCTTC
- | - | TRBJ2-3 | TRBV5-1 | CASITGNTDTQYF | TGCGCCAGCATAACGGGGAACACAGATACGCAGTATTTT
few | - | TRBJ2-7 | TRBV12-3/TRBV12-4 | CASSSNRRNEQYF | TGTGCCAGCAGTTCAAACCGGAGGAACGAGCAGTACTTC
- | - | TRBJ1-5 | TRBV5-5 | CASSYRLSNQPQHF | TGTGCCAGCAGCTACAGGTTAAGCAATCAGCCCCAGCATTTT
- | - | TRBJ2-7 | TRBV5-6 | CASSPGPVGWYEQYF | TGTGCCAGCAGCCCGGGACCGGTAGGTTGGTACGAGCAGTACTTC
few | TRBD1 | TRBJ1-6 | TRBV4-1 | CASSPGQGQNSPLHF | TGCGCCAGCAGCCCAGGACAGGGTCAGAATTCACCCCTCCACTTT
- | TRBD1 | TRBJ2-5 | TRBV10-1 | CASSESTTGGRETQYF | TGCGCCAGCAGTGAGTCTACGACAGGGGGCAGAGAGACCCAGTACTTC
few | - | TRBJ1-2 | TRBV20-1 | CSSGPIDYGYTF | TGCAGTAGCGGGCCCATCGACTATGGCTACACCTTC
few | - | TRBJ2-7 | TRBV6-5 | CASSYSGTSSREQYF | TGTGCCAGCAGTTACTCCGGGACCTCTTCACGCGAGCAGTACTTC
- | - | TRBJ2-5 | TRBV5-1 | CASRGGTRGETQYF | TGCGCCAGCAGAGGAGGGACAAGAGGAGAGACCCAGTACTTC
few | TRBD2 | TRBJ2-3 | TRBV10-3 | CAIRLAGDADTQYF | TGTGCCATCAGGCTAGCGGGAGACGCAGATACGCAGTATTTT
- | TRBD2 | TRBJ2-7 | TRBV12-3/TRBV12-4 | CASSPRGGAGEQYF | TGTGCCAGCAGTCCCCGCGGGGGGGCCGGCGAGCAGTACTTC
- | TRBD1 | TRBJ2-1 | TRBV12-3/TRBV12-4 | CASSRGQGGNEQFF | TGTGCCAGCAGCCGGGGACAGGGAGGCAATGAGCAGTTCTTC
- | - | TRBJ2-2 | TRBV7-2 | CASSSETTGTGELFF | TGTGCCAGCAGCTCCGAGACCACGGGGACCGGGGAGCTGTTTTTT
- | - | TRBJ2-7 | TRBV7-9 | CASSRAMRVDEQYF | TGTGCCAGCAGCCGTGCCATGCGAGTCGACGAGCAGTACTTC
- | TRBD2 | TRBJ2-7 | TRBV20-1 | CSARVRRGGSSYEQYF | TGCAGTGCTAGAGTGCGGCGGGGAGGGAGCTCCTACGAGCAGTACTTC
- | TRBD2 | TRBJ2-5 | TRBV20-1 | CSASSLAGGSSQETQYF | TGCAGTGCTAGTTCCCTAGCGGGGGGCTCGTCCCAAGAGACCCAGTACTTC
- | TRBD1 | TRBJ2-5 | TRBV20-1 | CSAQTVPDRAETQYF | TGCAGTGCTCAAACCGTCCCGGACAGGGCAGAGACCCAGTACTTC